This T cell receptor beta chain comes out of a study of blood T cell repertoires in COVID-19. On the study more broadly: Collection of acute and convalescent COVID-19 samples took place in the United States, Italy and Spain. T cells, B-cell-depleted T cells, or PBMCs supplied cDNA or gDNA.

This CDR3 is built from 14 residues. Trimming cost V 1 base and J 7 bases; bases outside gene matches: 5. Germline lookup yields CDR1 MNHEY and CDR2 SMNVEV (reference sequence). In the original processing: For nucleated cells, counts were estimated from reference gene primer amplification. Clones were read by immunoSEQ multiplex PCR, and TCRdb kept only the in-frame ones, dropping some. V, J and clone size are those of that table, while D and trimming were read from the DNA. There are over 150,000 clones in the sample; about 80% occur only once, and 6.9% lies in the top ten. The sample comprised peripheral blood. The source of this sequence is a human donor with acute or convalescent COVID-19. The donor label of this sample is uncertain. The rearrangement links TRBV27 to TRBJ2-7, with TRBD2 identical over 9 bases. CDR3 in DNA: TGTGCCAGCAGTTTATGGGGGACTAGCCCAGAGCAGTACTTC. Protein: CASSLWGTSPEQYF.